The 8 T cell receptor beta chains listed next were all sequenced from one sample in a study of shared clonotypes between healthy human individuals. This table comes from immunoSEQ multiplex PCR, and its TCRdb copy is limited to in-frame clones, with some not included. The sample includes approximately 2,300,000 clones, approximately 90% of them seen just once. Sequences were obtained from naive CD4+ T cells from PBMCs. Subset given: CD45RA+ positively selected. Every receptor here comes from a man aged 18-30 years in good health. Some clones in this sample may be carry-over from other donors' samples.

The rearrangement uses TRBV6-6 and TRBJ2-7; TRBD1 matches at 7 bases. CDR1 is MNHNY, CDR2 SVGAGI, per germline (reference sequence). The J segment lost 0 bases and the V segment lost 9 bases, leaving 5 bases of the junction unmatched. CDR3 length equals 13 residues. The CDR3 sequence: CASCGTDSYEQYF. CDR3 nucleotide sequence: TGTGCCAGTTGTGGGACAGACTCCTACGAGCAGTACTTC.

The count of this clone is one. The chain uses TRBV27 and TRBJ1-4; D gene unclear. V lost 6 bases, J lost 5 bases, and 10 bases lay in between. Germline V CDR1 and CDR2: MNHEY, SMNVEV (reference sequence). There are 13 residues in the CDR3. CDR3 sequence (DNA): TGTGCCAGCAGCTCGGACGGCAATGAAAAACTGTTTTTT. It specifies CASSSDGNEKLFF.

The CDR3: CASSAAGDNTEAFF. CDR3 DNA sequence: TGTGCCAGTAGTGCCGCGGGAGATAACACTGAAGCTTTCTTT. V gene TRBV19 combines with J gene TRBJ1-1; no firm D call. Between the trimmed V and J ends, which lost 5 bases and 2 bases, there was a span of 12 bases. The V gene's germline CDR1 is LNHDA and CDR2 SQIVND (reference sequence). CDR3 length: 14 amino acids.

The chain recombines TRBV28 with TRBJ2-7; no clear D. Germline-derived CDR1 and CDR2 are MDHEN and SYDVKM. This CDR3 spans 14 amino acids. V lost 5 bases to trimming and J lost 2 bases, with 13 bases between them. The CDR3 DNA reads as TGTGCCAGCAGTCTAAGAACTCCTGCCTACGAGCAGTACTTC. Amino acid sequence: CASSLRTPAYEQYF.

The chain employs TRBV27 and TRBJ2-7; maybe TRBD1 (6 bases). Trimming removed 6 bases from V and 0 bases from J, with 18 bases in between. Germline CDR1 is MNHEY and CDR2 is SMNVEV (reference sequence). The CDR3 length is 16 residues. CDR3 DNA: TGTGCCAGCAGCCTGTCAGGGGCGGACTCCTCCTACGAGCAGTACTTC. It translates to CASSLSGADSSYEQYF.

Regarding this clone: The same CDR3 arises from other DNA sequences in this sample as well. This rearrangement joins TRBV5-1 to TRBJ2-1; no reliable D call. The CDR3 spans 12 residues. CDR1 and CDR2 (germline): SGHRS, YFSETQ. Trimming took off 0 bases at V and 8 bases at J, with 6 bases between the two ends. CDR3 sequence reads: CASSLDRDEQFF. DNA for the CDR3: TGCGCCAGCAGCTTGGATCGGGATGAGCAGTTCTTC.

This clone occurred once. This chain connects TRBV5-4 to TRBJ2-6; either TRBD1 or TRBD2 may fit D (5 bases each). This CDR3 is built from 19 residues. CDR1 is SGHNT, CDR2 YYREEE, per germline (reference sequence). V was pared by 0 bases and J by 0 bases, with 16 bases between. As DNA, the CDR3 is TGTGCCAGCAGCTTGGTACCGGGACGGCATGACTCTGGGGCCAACGTCCTGACTTTC. Its translation: CASSLVPGRHDSGANVLTF.

The chain recombines TRBV19 with TRBJ1-5; D unresolved. V lost 9 bases and J 3 bases, leaving 12 bases between the germline ends. The germline V gene encodes CDR1 LNHDA and CDR2 SQIVND (reference sequence). The length of the CDR3 is 13 residues. The CDR3 DNA sequence: TGTGCCAGCAAAGGTTTGCTCAATCAGCCCCAGCATTTT. It is translated as CASKGLLNQPQHF.